These 23 T cell receptor beta chains were sequenced from one sample in a study of T cell responses to AZD1222 COVID-19 vaccine. Measured with immunoSEQ multiplex PCR; TCRdb has only the in-frame clones, and not every one. The sample has fewer than 300,000 clones, approximately 95% seen once. The sample in question was peripheral blood, obtained on day 0 of AZD1222 vaccination. Receptors were obtained from an adult in good health.

J is TRBJ2-3 and V is TRBV7-2, with D unclear. Germline CDR1 SGHTA, CDR2 FQGNSA. This CDR3 has 16 residues. The V gene lost 5 bases and the J gene lost 4 bases, with 19 bases spanning the gap. CDR3 sequence: CASSPAGGVLADTQYF. In DNA form, the CDR3 reads TGTGCCAGCAGCCCCGCAGGCGGCGTGTTGGCAGATACGCAGTATTTT.

This clone occurred once. V and J are TRBV28 and TRBJ1-1; 8 bases match TRBD1. The CDR3 contains 13 residues. Trimming removed 6 bases from V and 3 bases from J; junction bases left unmatched: 3. Germline CDR1 is MDHEN and CDR2 is SYDVKM. The CDR3 DNA reads as TGTGCCAGCAGGCCGACAGGGGACACTGAAGCTTTCTTT. Residues: CASRPTGDTEAFF.

The chain joins TRBV7-2 to TRBJ2-7, with 10 bases that match TRBD2. The germline V gene has CDR1 SGHTA and CDR2 FQGNSA. Trimming at V came to 4 bases and at J to 0 bases, leaving 12 bases not matched to a gene. The CDR3 totals 18 residues. CDR3: CASSWLAGVSPSSYEQYF. The CDR3 coding sequence is TGTGCCAGCAGCTGGCTAGCGGGAGTTTCCCCTAGCTCCTACGAGCAGTACTTC.

The chain links TRBV9 to TRBJ1-4, with D maybe TRBD1 (6 bases). V gave up 3 bases and J gave up 3 bases, with 12 bases separating them. The CDR3 contains 15 residues. Germline CDR1 and CDR2: SGDLS and YYNGEE. CDR3 DNA: TGTGCCAGCAGCGCTAGGACAGACGCTAATGAAAAACTGTTTTTT. It is translated as CASSARTDANEKLFF.

The V gene is TRBV4-3, the J gene TRBJ2-7; 11 nucleotides align to TRBD2. The germline V gene has CDR1 LGHNA and CDR2 YSLEER. V was clipped by 1 base and J by 7 bases; unmatched bases: 12. The CDR3 loop spans 17 amino acids. The CDR3 loop is CASSQGRVLLAGDEQYF. In DNA, the CDR3 is TGCGCCAGCAGCCAAGGAAGAGTCTTACTAGCGGGAGATGAGCAGTACTTC.

The gene calls are TRBV5-1 and TRBJ2-5; 7 bases are a match to TRBD1. Germline CDR1 reads SGHRS; CDR2 reads YFSETQ. This CDR3 has 14 amino acids. Trimming took 4 bases from V and 5 from J; bases not matched to a gene: 8. The chain's CDR3 is CASSPTGIGETQYF. CDR3 nucleotide sequence: TGCGCCAGCAGCCCGACAGGGATCGGGGAGACCCAGTACTTC.

The chain employs TRBV6-5 and TRBJ2-7, with TRBD2 identical over 8 bases. Trimming took 5 bases from V and 5 from J; bases not matched to a gene: 2. Germline V gene lookup returns CDR1 MNHEY and CDR2 SVGAGI. This CDR3 contains 12 residues. DNA of the CDR3: TGTGCCAGCAGTAGAGCGGGAGACGAGCAGTACTTC. The encoded protein is CASSRAGDEQYF.

The V and J genes are TRBV29-1 and TRBJ1-1; D may be TRBD1 (6 bases). The germline V and J ends were trimmed by 4 bases and 3 bases, with 12 bases remaining between them. CDR3 size: 13 residues. Germline loops: CDR1 SQVTM, CDR2 ANQGSEA. CDR3 nucleotides: TGCAGCGTTGCCAGGGGAGAGCACACTGAAGCTTTCTTT. This translates into CSVARGEHTEAFF.

V gene TRBV7-8 combines with J gene TRBJ1-2, with 9 positions matching TRBD1. V trimming: 1 base; J trimming: 8 bases; junction bases outside the gene matches: 5. The CDR3 is 14 amino acids. Per the germline V gene, CDR1 is SGHVS and CDR2 is FQNEAQ. This CDR3 reads CASSLVGTGNGYTF. The CDR3 nucleotides read TGTGCCAGCAGCTTAGTAGGGACAGGGAACGGCTACACCTTC.

The chain is built from TRBV3-1 (or the pseudogene TRBV3-2) and TRBJ2-7; D is perhaps TRBD1 or TRBD2 (6 bases each). Germline V lookup: CDR1 LGHDT, CDR2 YNNKEL (reference sequence). Trimming pared 0 bases from V and 1 base from J, leaving 10 bases between. This CDR3 comprises 15 residues. Here the CDR3 reads CASSQERGQSYEQYF. In DNA, the CDR3 is TGTGCCAGCAGCCAAGAACGGGGGCAATCCTACGAGCAGTACTTC.

V usage is TRBV10-3 and J usage is TRBJ1-2; D call uncertain. With 3 bases removed from V and 0 bases from J, the gap between germline ends came to 17 bases. Per germline, CDR1 ENHRY and CDR2 SYGVKD. This CDR3 has 17 residues. The CDR3 loop is CAISDRGYLLANYGYTF. The CDR3 region has the DNA TGTGCCATCAGTGATCGTGGTTACCTACTAGCTAACTATGGCTACACCTTC.

This sequence joins TRBV5-1 and TRBJ2-3; D remains ambiguous. Germline assignment: CDR1 SGHRS and CDR2 YFSETQ. The CDR3 extends over 15 amino acids. The germline V and J ends were trimmed by 4 bases and 5 bases, with 17 bases remaining between them. CDR3 DNA sequence: TGCGCCAGCAGCGCCCGCCCCGACCGCGGAGATACGCAGTATTTT. It translates to CASSARPDRGDTQYF.

The rearrangement joins TRBV7-3 to TRBJ2-6; 8 bases agree with TRBD2. With V trimmed by 8 bases and J by 1 base, 10 bases remained unmatched. The CDR3 covers 17 residues. Germline V gene data show CDR1 as SGHTA and CDR2 as FQGTGA. The CDR3 region has the DNA TGTGCCAGCGGCCTAGCGGGTAAACTGTCTGGGGCCAACGTCCTGACTTTC. Its protein is CASGLAGKLSGANVLTF.

A remark on this clone: One end of the junction varies from germline; a read error may be responsible. This sequence joins TRBV28 and TRBJ2-3, with D uncertain. Germline V CDR1 and CDR2: MDHEN, SYDVKM. CDR3 length equals 13 residues. The CDR3 region is CASSRPSTDTQYF. The CDR3 DNA is TGTGCCAGCAGCAGGCCCAGCACGGATACGCAGTATTTT.

The rearrangement joins TRBV6-5 to TRBJ2-7; TRBD2 might be the D (5 bases). The germline gives CDR1 MNHEY, CDR2 SVGAGI. The CDR3 length is 14 residues. V was shortened by 3 bases and J by 7 bases, with 16 bases between the two germline ends. The CDR3: CASSYSVFTGEQYF. In DNA form, the CDR3 reads TGTGCCAGCAGTTATTCGGTATTCACGGGGGAGCAGTACTTC.

V is TRBV5-1 and J is TRBJ2-7; D not certain. V lost 3 bases, J lost 0 bases, and 13 bases lay in between. Germline values: CDR1 SGHRS, CDR2 YFSETQ. The CDR3 is 15 residues long. CDR3 coding DNA: TGCGCCAGCAGCTCGGGCACCCTAAGCTCCTACGAGCAGTACTTC. Translated, it gives CASSSGTLSSYEQYF.

The chain joins TRBV5-1 to TRBJ2-7, with 11 positions matching TRBD1. Looked up from germline, CDR1 is SGHRS and CDR2 is YFSETQ. V gave up 0 bases and J gave up 3 bases; unmatched junction bases: 2. The CDR3 spans 15 residues. CDR3 nucleotides: TGCGCCAGCAGCTTGGGAGGGACAGGGGGCTACGAGCAGTACTTC. Translation: CASSLGGTGGYEQYF. The whole variable domain, filled in from reference TRBV5-1 and TRBJ2-7, reads KAGVTQTPRYLIKTRGQQVTLSCSPISGHRSVSWYQQTPGQGLQFLFEYFSETQRNKGNFPGRFSGRQFSNSRSEMNVSTLELGDSALYLCASSLGGTGGYEQYFGPGTRLTVT.

This rearrangement joins TRBV24-1 to TRBJ1-2, with TRBD1 matching 9 bases. The CDR3 contains 14 residues. The V segment lost 9 bases and the J segment 2 bases; nucleotides outside the gene matches: 6. Looked up from germline, CDR1 is KGHDR and CDR2 is SFDVKD. DNA of the CDR3: TGTGCCACCCGCGGGACAGGGCTGAACTATGGCTACACCTTC. Amino acid sequence: CATRGTGLNYGYTF.

The rearrangement uses TRBV7-8 and TRBJ2-3; TRBD2 might be the D (5 bases). The CDR3 length is 13 residues. Per the germline V gene, CDR1 is SGHVS and CDR2 is FQNEAQ. V lost 2 bases and J 4 bases, leaving 7 bases between the germline ends. The CDR3 DNA reads TGTGCCAGCAGCTTAAGCGGAGCAGATACGCAGTATTTT. Translated: CASSLSGADTQYF.

The CDR3 DNA reads as TGTGCCAGCTCACCACCGGCCCCAACAGTGATTTATGGCTACACCTTC. It codes for CASSPPAPTVIYGYTF. V gene TRBV18 combines with J gene TRBJ1-2, with D uncertain. The germline V and J ends were trimmed by 0 bases and 5 bases, with 16 bases remaining between them. The germline gives CDR1 KGHSH, CDR2 LQKENI. The length of the CDR3 is 16 residues.

The CDR3 region has the DNA TGTGCCAGCAGCTTCAAGGGTCAAGCAGAAAAACTGTTTTTT. This translates into CASSFKGQAEKLFF. The chain links TRBV7-9 to TRBJ1-4; D not resolved. CDR1 is SEHNR, CDR2 FQNEAQ, per germline (reference sequence). V gave up 3 bases and J gave up 8 bases, with 13 bases separating them. The CDR3 is made up of 14 amino acids.

The count of this clone is one. Different DNA sequences within this sample yield the same CDR3. The chain is built from TRBV7-2 and TRBJ1-1; tentative D call: TRBD1 (5 bases). CDR3 length: 13 residues. Germline CDR1 is SGHTA and CDR2 is FQGNSA. Trimming removed 3 bases at V and 4 bases at J, with 9 bases between. CDR3 sequence: CASSLAGITEAFF. The CDR3 bases are TGTGCCAGCAGCTTGGCAGGGATCACTGAAGCTTTCTTT.

This clone was picked up one time. The chain has TRBV9 and TRBJ2-5; D is uncertain. Trimming took off 3 bases at V and 9 bases at J, with 15 bases between the two ends. The CDR3 is 13 residues long. Germline V gives CDR1 SGDLS, CDR2 YYNGEE. The CDR3 DNA sequence: TGTGCCAGCAGCGGAGAGTCCCGTGGGGCCCAGTACTTC. Translating gives CASSGESRGAQYF.